The 22 T cell receptor beta chains in this list originate from one sample, sequenced in a study of T cell responses to AZD1222 COVID-19 vaccine. TCRdb's table, derived via immunoSEQ multiplex PCR, lists solely in-frame clones and lacks some. The repertoire holds approximately 140,000 clones, with roughly nine tenths as singletons. The specimen comprised peripheral blood, sampled 28 days after the second AZD1222 dose. The receptor source for this set is an adult who received the AZD1222 COVID-19 vaccine.

This sequence joins TRBV7-3 and TRBJ2-2; TRBD2 matches at 7 bases. V was pared by 5 bases and J by 2 bases, with 8 bases of the junction left unmatched. Looked up from germline, CDR1 is SGHTA and CDR2 is FQGTGA. The CDR3 contains 16 residues. CDR3 sequence (DNA): TGTGCCAGCAGCAAAGCGGGGACCCCTAACACCGGGGAGCTGTTTTTT. This codes for CASSKAGTPNTGELFF.

The chain is built from TRBV19 and TRBJ1-3, with no clear D. This CDR3 has 13 amino acids. Germline V gene sequence: CDR1 LNHDA, CDR2 SQIVND (reference sequence). Deletions cut 8 bases from V and 0 bases from J, with 8 bases between. This CDR3 is CASRSHSGNTIYF. In DNA form, the CDR3 reads TGTGCCAGTCGTTCCCACTCTGGAAACACCATATATTTT.

In DNA, the CDR3 is TGTGCCAGCAGCTTAAGGGCTGGGACGGTGCACAATGAGCAGTTCTTC. Translation: CASSLRAGTVHNEQFF. This chain links TRBV7-2 with TRBJ2-1, with D possibly called TRBD1 or TRBD2 (5 bases each). V was trimmed by 2 bases and J by 5 bases, leaving 16 bases between them. The CDR3 is 16 amino acids. Germline loops: CDR1 SGHTA, CDR2 FQGNSA. The complete variable domain, with remaining parts taken from reference TRBV7-2 and TRBJ2-1, reads GAGVSQSPSNKVTEKGKDVELRCDPISGHTALYWYRQSLGQGLEFLIYFQGNSAPDKSGLPSDRFSAERTGGSVSTLTIQRTQQEDSAVYLCASSLRAGTVHNEQFFGPGTRLTVL.

This clone has only a few counts. The V and J genes are TRBV4-2 and TRBJ2-7, with TRBD2 identical over 10 bases. The CDR3 extends over 18 amino acids. Germline loops: CDR1 LGHNA, CDR2 YNFKEQ. Trimming removed 0 bases from V and 2 bases from J; junction bases left unmatched: 10. CDR3 DNA: TGTGCCAGCAGCCAAGAGTCCCTAGCGGGAGCAGGGACCTACGAGCAGTACTTC. This sequence encodes CASSQESLAGAGTYEQYF.

The chain is built from TRBV14 and TRBJ1-5, with D perhaps TRBD1 (5 bases). With 6 bases removed from V and 3 bases from J, the gap between germline ends came to 12 bases. This CDR3 comprises 14 residues. Germline V gene lookup returns CDR1 SGHDN and CDR2 FVKESK. The CDR3 DNA reads as TGTGCCAGCAGGGGGACCTACGCCAATCAGCCCCAGCATTTT. Protein: CASRGTYANQPQHF.

The chain has TRBV30 and TRBJ1-5; D is perhaps TRBD1 (6 bases). The V gene's germline CDR1 is GTSNPN and CDR2 SVGIG (reference sequence). The CDR3 is made up of 17 amino acids. With 2 bases removed from V and 3 bases from J, the gap between germline ends came to 20 bases. CDR3 region: CAWSSAHQQGNNQPQHF. The CDR3 DNA follows: TGTGCCTGGAGTTCGGCCCACCAACAGGGAAACAATCAGCCCCAGCATTTT.

This sequence joins TRBV30 and TRBJ1-2, with 10 positions matching TRBD1. The V gene's germline CDR1 is GTSNPN and CDR2 SVGIG (reference sequence). The J segment lost 5 bases and the V segment lost 5 bases, leaving 2 bases of the junction unmatched. The CDR3 runs 12 residues. The CDR3 nucleotides read TGTGCCTGGGGGGGACAGGGGTATGGCTACACCTTC. Protein sequence: CAWGGQGYGYTF. Variable domain in full (rest from reference TRBV30 and TRBJ1-2): SQTIHQWPATLVQPVGSPLSLECTVEGTSNPNLYWYRQAAGRGLQLLFYSVGIGQISSEVPQNLSASRPQDRQFILSSKKLLLSDSGFYLCAWGGQGYGYTFGSGTRLTVV.

This chain joins TRBV27 and TRBJ1-4; 9 positions match TRBD1. The CDR3 is made up of 15 amino acids. The ends lost 10 bases at V and 8 bases at J; junction bases unmatched: 14. From germline, CDR1 is MNHEY and CDR2 SMNVEV (reference sequence). CDR3 residues: CATRGQGAGEEKLFF. The DNA of the CDR3 is TGTGCCACCCGGGGACAGGGAGCGGGGGAGGAAAAACTGTTTTTT.

The V gene is TRBV7-2, the J gene TRBJ1-6; D is possibly TRBD1 (5 bases). V was pared by 1 base and J by 6 bases, with 13 bases between. CDR1 is SGHTA, CDR2 FQGNSA, per germline. This CDR3 contains 16 residues. CDR3 in DNA: TGTGCCAGCAGCTTAGGGACAACGTCAGCTAATTCACCCCTCCACTTT. This encodes CASSLGTTSANSPLHF.

The chain has TRBV5-6 and TRBJ2-3; 8 bases line up with TRBD2. The CDR3 spans 16 residues. J gave up 1 base and V 3 bases, and 7 bases lay outside the gene matches. Germline values: CDR1 SGHDT, CDR2 YYEEEE. CDR3 DNA sequence: TGTGCCAGCAGCTCCCCGGGGGGGCTAGGCACAGATACGCAGTATTTT. Its protein product is CASSSPGGLGTDTQYF.

This sequence joins TRBV6-5 and TRBJ2-1; D gene uncertain. Germline loops: CDR1 MNHEY, CDR2 SVGAGI. The germline V and J ends were trimmed by 5 bases and 7 bases, with 9 bases remaining between them. This CDR3 region has 12 residues. CDR3 DNA sequence: TGTGCCAGCAGTCCCACTCTGAATGAGCAGTTCTTC. Translating it yields CASSPTLNEQFF.

This chain links TRBV28 with TRBJ1-5, with a weak D call TRBD1 (6 bases). The germline V and J ends were trimmed by 3 bases and 3 bases, with 9 bases remaining between them. This CDR3 spans 14 amino acids. Germline assignment: CDR1 MDHEN and CDR2 SYDVKM. DNA of the CDR3: TGTGCCAGCAGTTTCCGGACAGTCAATCAGCCCCAGCATTTT. Its protein is CASSFRTVNQPQHF. Together with reference TRBV28 and TRBJ1-5, the CDR3 gives the full variable domain: DVKVTQSSRYLVKRTGEKVFLECVQDMDHENMFWYRQDPGLGLRLIYFSYDVKMKEKGDIPEGYSVSREKKERFSLILESASTNQTSMYLCASSFRTVNQPQHFGDGTRLSIL.

This sequence joins TRBV19 and TRBJ1-6; D remains unclear. CDR3 length: 14 amino acids. Trimming left V 7 bases short and J 7 bases short, with 14 bases between. The germline V gene encodes CDR1 LNHDA and CDR2 SQIVND (reference sequence). The CDR3: CASTPWYGNSPLHF. The CDR3 coding sequence is TGTGCCAGTACCCCCTGGTATGGAAATTCACCCCTCCACTTT. Combining the CDR3 with reference TRBV19 and TRBJ1-6 gives the whole variable domain DGGITQSPKYLFRKEGQNVTLSCEQNLNHDAMYWYRQDPGQGLRLIYYSQIVNDFQKGDIAEGYSVSREKKESFPLTVTSAQKNPTAFYLCASTPWYGNSPLHFGNGTRLTVT.

The chain uses TRBV25-1 and TRBJ2-5; D gene unclear. The CDR3 extends over 14 amino acids. V was shortened by 2 bases and J by 5 bases, with 12 bases between the two germline ends. CDR1 and CDR2 from the germline V gene are MGHDK and SYGVNS. The CDR3: CASSEGQARETQYF. CDR3 nucleotides: TGTGCCAGCAGTGAAGGGCAGGCAAGGGAGACCCAGTACTTC.

The CDR3 loop is CASRLGYEQYF. The CDR3 DNA reads TGTGCCAGCAGGCTAGGCTACGAGCAGTACTTC. The chain has TRBV28 and TRBJ2-7, with no clear D. Germline V gives CDR1 MDHEN, CDR2 SYDVKM. There are 11 residues in the CDR3. Trimming took off 6 bases at V and 3 bases at J, with 6 bases between the two ends.

The V gene is TRBV24-1, the J gene TRBJ1-5, with TRBD1 as a possible D gene (6 bases). Germline CDR1 is KGHDR and CDR2 is SFDVKD. CDR3 size: 14 residues. V lost 7 bases and J lost 3, with 12 bases in between. CDR3 sequence (DNA): TGTGCCACCAGAGGTCCAGGGGCCAATCAGCCCCAGCATTTT. Translated, it gives CATRGPGANQPQHF.

The genes are TRBV6-5 and TRBJ2-2; D call uncertain. Trimming shortened V by 0 bases and J by 6 bases, and 14 bases separated the two germline ends. The CDR3 spans 16 residues. Germline assignment: CDR1 MNHEY and CDR2 SVGAGI. Here the CDR3 DNA reads TGTGCCAGCAGTTACTCGACCCGCCTGTTGTCCGGGGAGCTGTTTTTT. Translating gives CASSYSTRLLSGELFF.

This clone was seen just once. This chain joins TRBV30 and TRBJ1-6; maybe TRBD1 (5 bases). Germline assignment: CDR1 GTSNPN and CDR2 SVGIG (reference sequence). The CDR3 loop spans 16 amino acids. V shed 4 bases and J shed 5 bases, with 18 bases lying between them. CDR3 sequence reads: CAWIPEQAGHNSPLHF. DNA of the CDR3: TGTGCCTGGATTCCCGAACAGGCGGGCCATAATTCACCCCTCCACTTT.

The chain is built from TRBV30 and TRBJ1-5; D not resolved. V lost 3 bases and J lost 7, with 16 bases in between. The CDR3 consists of 14 residues. Per the germline V gene, CDR1 is GTSNPN and CDR2 is SVGIG (reference sequence). This CDR3 reads CAWSPRTGRQPQHF. CDR3 DNA sequence: TGTGCCTGGAGCCCCCGGACCGGGAGGCAGCCCCAGCATTTT.

The chain has TRBV29-1 and TRBJ2-1; 8 bases are a match to TRBD1. Trimming removed 5 bases from V and 3 bases from J; junction bases left unmatched: 6. Germline CDR1 reads SQVTM; CDR2 reads ANQGSEA. This CDR3 has 14 residues. CDR3 residues: CSVSGQVNYNEQFF. The CDR3 DNA sequence: TGCAGCGTTTCGGGACAGGTAAACTACAATGAGCAGTTCTTC.

The V and J genes are TRBV19 and TRBJ1-3; 7 bases are shared with TRBD1. Germline V gene sequence: CDR1 LNHDA, CDR2 SQIVND (reference sequence). The CDR3 has 14 amino acids. V was pared by 7 bases and J by 3 bases, with 6 bases of the junction left unmatched. The CDR3 loop is CASNDRVLGNTIYF. The CDR3 DNA reads as TGTGCCAGTAACGACAGGGTGCTTGGAAACACCATATATTTT.

This chain connects TRBV9 to TRBJ1-4; a weak D match, TRBD1 (5 bases). The germline CDR1 and CDR2 sequences are SGDLS and YYNGEE. V lost 0 bases and J 3 bases, leaving 9 bases between the germline ends. CDR3 length: 15 amino acids. The CDR3 nucleotides read TGTGCCAGCAGCGTAGGAGGGGCGTCTAATGAAAAACTGTTTTTT. Translating gives CASSVGGASNEKLFF.